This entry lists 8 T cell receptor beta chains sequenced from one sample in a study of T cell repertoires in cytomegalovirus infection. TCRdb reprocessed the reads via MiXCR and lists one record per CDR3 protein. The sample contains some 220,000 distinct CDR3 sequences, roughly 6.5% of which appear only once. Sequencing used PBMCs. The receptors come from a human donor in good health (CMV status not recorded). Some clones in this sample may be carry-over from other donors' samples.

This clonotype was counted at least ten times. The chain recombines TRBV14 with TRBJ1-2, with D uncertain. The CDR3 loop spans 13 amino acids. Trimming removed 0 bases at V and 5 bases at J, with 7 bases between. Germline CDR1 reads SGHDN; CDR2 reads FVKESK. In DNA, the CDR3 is TGTGCCAGCAGCCAAGATATCGAGTATGGCTACACCTTC. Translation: CASSQDIEYGYTF.

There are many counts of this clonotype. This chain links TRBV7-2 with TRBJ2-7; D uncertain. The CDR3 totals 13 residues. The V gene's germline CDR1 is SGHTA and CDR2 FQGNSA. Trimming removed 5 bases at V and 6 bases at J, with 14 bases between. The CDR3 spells CASSRDSKSEQYF. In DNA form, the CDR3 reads TGTGCCAGCAGCCGCGACTCGAAGAGCGAGCAGTACTTC.

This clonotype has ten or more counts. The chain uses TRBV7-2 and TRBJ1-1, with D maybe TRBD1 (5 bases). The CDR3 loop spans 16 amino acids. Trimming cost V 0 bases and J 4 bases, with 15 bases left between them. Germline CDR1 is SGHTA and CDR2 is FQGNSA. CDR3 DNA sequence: TGTGCCAGCAGCTTAGCTTGGGCCAGGGAAGTCACTGAAGCTTTCTTT. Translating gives CASSLAWAREVTEAFF. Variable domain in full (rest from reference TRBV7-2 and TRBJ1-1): GAGVSQSPSNKVTEKGKDVELRCDPISGHTALYWYRQSLGQGLEFLIYFQGNSAPDKSGLPSDRFSAERTGGSVSTLTIQRTQQEDSAVYLCASSLAWAREVTEAFFGQGTRLTVV.

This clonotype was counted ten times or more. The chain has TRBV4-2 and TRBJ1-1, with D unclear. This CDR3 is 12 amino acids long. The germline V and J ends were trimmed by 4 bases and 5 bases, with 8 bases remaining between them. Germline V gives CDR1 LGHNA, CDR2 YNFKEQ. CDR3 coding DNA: TGTGCCAGCAGCCGCGAAGTGACTGAAGCTTTCTTT. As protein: CASSREVTEAFF.

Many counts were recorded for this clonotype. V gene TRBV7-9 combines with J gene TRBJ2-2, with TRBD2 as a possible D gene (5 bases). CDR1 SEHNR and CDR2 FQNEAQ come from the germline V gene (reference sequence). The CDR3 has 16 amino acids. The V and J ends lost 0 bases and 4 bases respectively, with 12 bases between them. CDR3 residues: CASSLAGGRSTGELFF. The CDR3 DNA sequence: TGTGCCAGCAGCTTAGCCGGAGGACGGAGCACCGGGGAGCTGTTTTTT.

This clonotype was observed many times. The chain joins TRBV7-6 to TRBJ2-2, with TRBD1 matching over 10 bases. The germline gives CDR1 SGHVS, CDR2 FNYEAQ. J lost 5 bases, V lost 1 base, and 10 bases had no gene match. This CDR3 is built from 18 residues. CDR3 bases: TGTGCCAGCAGCTTAGGACCCGACAGGGGGCGGGTTACCGGGGAGCTGTTTTTT. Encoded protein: CASSLGPDRGRVTGELFF. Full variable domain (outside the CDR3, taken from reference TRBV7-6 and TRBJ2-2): GAGVSQSPRYKVTKRGQDVALRCDPISGHVSLYWYRQALGQGPEFLTYFNYEAQQDKSGLPNDRFSAERPEGSISTLTIQRTEQRDSAMYRCASSLGPDRGRVTGELFFGEGSRLTVL.

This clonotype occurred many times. CDR3 amino acids: CASSQTGGNYYGYTF. The CDR3 DNA reads TGCGCCAGCAGCCAAACAGGGGGCAATTACTATGGCTACACCTTC. The V call is TRBV4-3, the J call TRBJ1-2; TRBD1 matches 9 bases. The CDR3 extends over 15 amino acids. Germline-derived CDR1 and CDR2 are LGHNA and YSLEER. V shed 2 bases and J 3 bases; nucleotides not matched to a gene: 4.

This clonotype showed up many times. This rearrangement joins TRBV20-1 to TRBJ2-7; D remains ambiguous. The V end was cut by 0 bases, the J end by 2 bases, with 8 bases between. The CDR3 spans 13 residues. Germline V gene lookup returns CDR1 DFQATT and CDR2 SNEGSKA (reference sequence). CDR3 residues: CSARDSGAYEQYF. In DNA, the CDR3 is TGCAGTGCTAGAGATTCTGGGGCCTACGAGCAGTACTTC.